This T cell receptor beta chain was identified during a study of tumor-infiltrating lymphocytes in primary liver carcinoma. About the study: Donors had hepatocellular carcinoma or combined HCC and intrahepatic cholangiocarcinoma.

Researchers generated TCR beta cDNA from about 0.5 ug of total RNA, relying on a constant-region primer. ARM-PCR, slightly modified, supplied the TCR beta libraries through three nested multiplex PCR rounds. TRBV1-TRBV30 forward and Cbeta reverse primers drove the first two roughly 10-cycle rounds. TCRdb re-called the multiplex PCR reads through MiXCR, storing one row per CDR3 protein. The sample contains approximately 110,000 distinct CDR3 sequences, roughly 80% of which appear only once. The CDR3 consists of 14 residues. CDR1 MNHEY and CDR2 SVGEGT come from the germline V gene. Scientists recovered RNA and DNA together from roughly 20-30 mg of unsorted bulk tissue. Remarks on this clonotype: The junction departs from the called germline gene at one end, perhaps through a read error.

The V call is TRBV6-2 or TRBV6-3, the J call TRBJ2-1; D call uncertain. The sequence came from a man aged 40-55 years with primary liver carcinoma and hepatitis B virus infection. Sequencing was performed on liver tumor tissue from sampling region 3. Indicated subset: tumor region T3, left-lateral pole. CDR3 region: CTSSLQGFHNAQFF. CDR3 coding DNA: TGTACCAGCAGCTTGCAAGGGTTCCACAATGCGCAGTTCTTC.